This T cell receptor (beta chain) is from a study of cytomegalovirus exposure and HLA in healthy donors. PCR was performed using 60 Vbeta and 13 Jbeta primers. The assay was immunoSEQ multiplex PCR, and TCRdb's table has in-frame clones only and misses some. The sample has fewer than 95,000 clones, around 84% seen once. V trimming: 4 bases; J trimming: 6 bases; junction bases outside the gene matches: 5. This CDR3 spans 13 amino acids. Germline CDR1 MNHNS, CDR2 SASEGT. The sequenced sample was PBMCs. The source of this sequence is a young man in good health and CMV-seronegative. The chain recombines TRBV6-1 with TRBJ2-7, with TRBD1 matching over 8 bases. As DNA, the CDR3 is TGTGCCAGCAGTGGCCTGACAGGGGTCGAGCAGTACTTC. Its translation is CASSGLTGVEQYF.